This is a list of T cell receptor beta chains from one sample in a study. TCRdb ran MiXCR on the RT-PCR reads and lists one entry per CDR3 protein. The data hold about 680,000 distinct CDR3 sequences, with 14% observed a single time. Sample: memory CD4+ T cells from blood. The source is a female donor in good health, serving as a healthy control. The conserved cysteine and the conserved F or W are not part of the CDR3 here. The order of the fields is J gene, V gene, CDR3 protein.

TRBJ1-1,TRBV20-1,SANPQGWGTEAF
TRBJ2-7,TRBV2,ASSEGEGLSEQY
TRBJ2-5,TRBV7-2,ASSAHFGGTQY
TRBJ2-1,TRBV5-1,ASSLGSGVLYNEQF
TRBJ2-4,TRBV4-3,ASSQCGPATKLAKNIQY
TRBJ2-7,TRBV7-2,ASSLMATGNYEQY
TRBJ1-1,TRBV5-6,ASSLQQLNTEAF
TRBJ2-2,TRBV20-1,SASGLDRGAAGELF
TRBJ1-6,TRBV9,ASSVATGDNNSPLH
TRBJ2-3,TRBV15,ATSRVGAKDTQY
TRBJ2-7,TRBV7-7,ASSLGAGTMYEQY
TRBJ1-2,TRBV6-1,ASDDPGQGGYGYT
TRBJ2-2,TRBV20-1,SALRMGGELF
TRBJ1-1,TRBV12-3/TRBV12-4,ASRTEKNTEAF
TRBJ2-1,TRBV27,ASSYYSISYNEQF
TRBJ1-1,TRBV18,ASSPSTGAGAEAF
TRBJ2-7,TRBV18,ASSGQPTYEQY
TRBJ2-5,TRBV5-1,ASSYRGGHQETQY
TRBJ2-5,TRBV6-5,ATGRNQETQY
TRBJ1-6,TRBV18,ASSPRQDNSPLH
TRBJ2-7,TRBV25-1,ASSPAGGWYEQY
TRBJ2-2,TRBV9,ASSVIAGATNTGELF
TRBJ2-2,TRBV7-2,ASSAMSGELF
TRBJ2-3,TRBV5-6,ASSPTGGSTPDTQY
TRBJ1-2,TRBV20-1,RMGEGSERGYT
TRBJ1-2,TRBV5-1,ASSPDRGVSGYT
TRBJ1-6,TRBV27,ASSLWGKNSPLH
TRBJ2-1,TRBV5-6,ASSPPSGGLNEQF
TRBJ2-1,TRBV7-2,ASSLFPSSGYNEQF
TRBJ1-4,TRBV28,ASSPTGPNEKLF
TRBJ2-1,TRBV7-2,ASRDRGSHNEQF
TRBJ2-3,TRBV24-1,ATSDNGRRGDTQY
TRBJ1-5,TRBV5-1,ASSRGGAGQPQH
TRBJ2-1,TRBV7-2,ASSLRFGGESYNEQF
TRBJ1-2,TRBV12-3/TRBV12-4,ASRVLSGAGGYT
TRBJ1-3,TRBV6-6,ASSHLPGQDTIY
TRBJ2-5,TRBV9,ASSPLPMGAETQY
TRBJ2-7,TRBV4-2,ASSQDGNSGIYEQY
TRBJ2-3,TRBV10-3,AISERRRATDTQY
TRBJ1-2,TRBV7-2,ASSLAQGADGYT
TRBJ1-1,TRBV11-1,ASSLDRGPNTEAF
TRBJ2-7,TRBV7-9,ASRPGLSYEQY
TRBJ1-1,TRBV7-6,ASTKGGVGTEAF
TRBJ2-1,TRBV24-1,ATSESGTQYNEQF
TRBJ2-1,TRBV2,ASSQVRLAGGGF
TRBJ2-7,TRBV18,ASSPPGQAYEQY
TRBJ1-1,TRBV5-1,ASSLSGLNTEAF
TRBJ1-1,TRBV7-8,ASSAQGMTEAF
TRBJ2-1,TRBV7-9,ASSLARTSGTRSYNEQF
TRBJ2-3,TRBV4-3,ASSQTPGLAGALASTDTQY
TRBJ1-1,TRBV6-2/TRBV6-3,ASSHRDTEAF
TRBJ1-2,TRBV6-1,ASSETGYNYGYT
TRBJ1-1,TRBV15,ATSRDGGTTEAF
TRBJ1-3,TRBV30,AWSGLSGNTIY
TRBJ2-1,TRBV5-1,ASSFTFGGRDEQF
TRBJ1-2,TRBV5-1,ASRRTGEGYT